This T cell receptor beta chain was captured in a study of T cell changes during pregnancy in multiple sclerosis. The repertoire was sequenced with immunoSEQ multiplex PCR; TCRdb's copy has only in-frame clones and lacks some. The sample records about 40,000 clones, under 95% being singletons. Looked up from germline, CDR1 is SEHNR and CDR2 is FQNEAQ (reference sequence). CDR3 size: 15 residues. V trimming: 3 bases; J trimming: 4 bases; junction bases outside the gene matches: 6. The receptor was isolated from a female donor with multiple sclerosis, enrolled in a pregnancy study. The chain has TRBV7-9 and TRBJ2-7, with 10 nucleotides matching TRBD1. This material consisted of CD8+ T cells from peripheral blood mononuclear cells, taken in the third trimester of pregnancy. The CDR3 protein is CASSLNRDRGYEQYF. CDR3 coding DNA: TGTGCCAGCAGCTTGAATCGGGACAGGGGATACGAGCAGTACTTC.